The next 27 T cell receptor beta chains were all read from a single sample in a study of Ad26.COV2.S vaccination and SARS-CoV-2 variants. Assay used: immunoSEQ multiplex PCR; TCRdb lists only in-frame clones, some missing. The table lists some 300,000 clones, just under 85% of them singletons. This sample's treatment: 15 to 20 received Ad26.COV2.S at low or high dose, single or two shots; about 5 received placebo; per-sample allocation not given. Collection of the samples took place on day 63 after the first injection of vaccine or placebo. The sequencing used peripheral blood, collected in a trial of Ad26.COV2.S vaccine versus placebo. The receptors shown here come from a person aged 18-60 years who received the Ad26.COV2.S COVID-19 vaccine or a placebo.

V usage is TRBV7-2 and J usage is TRBJ1-5; 7 bases fit TRBD1. The CDR3 has 14 residues. From germline, CDR1 is SGHTA and CDR2 FQGNSA. Trimming took 5 bases from V and 5 from J; bases not matched to a gene: 6. The CDR3: CASSPDREDQPQHF. For the CDR3, the DNA is TGTGCCAGCAGCCCCGACAGGGAGGATCAGCCCCAGCATTTT.

The chain combines TRBV11-3 with TRBJ2-3; no clear D. The CDR3 runs to 14 residues. Trimming cost V 0 bases and J 5 bases, with 9 bases left between them. The V gene's germline CDR1 is SGHNT and CDR2 YENEEA. Written as DNA, the CDR3 is TGTGCCAGCAGCTTAGAAGGCCTAGAAGATACGCAGTATTTT. Its translation: CASSLEGLEDTQYF.

The V and J genes are TRBV9 and TRBJ1-4, with D maybe TRBD1 (5 bases). The CDR3 spans 15 residues. Germline V gene sequence: CDR1 SGDLS, CDR2 YYNGEE. V was clipped by 0 bases and J by 5 bases, with 11 bases between them. The CDR3 here is CASSVGIGENEKLFF. The CDR3 DNA sequence: TGTGCCAGCAGCGTAGGTATAGGGGAGAATGAAAAACTGTTTTTT.

The chain links TRBV18 to TRBJ1-2, with D unclear. Per germline, CDR1 KGHSH and CDR2 LQKENI. Trimming took 3 bases from V and 5 from J, leaving 10 bases between them. The CDR3 consists of 13 residues. CDR3 nucleotides: TGTGCCAGCTCACCTACAGAAGAGTATGGCTACACCTTC. Translating it yields CASSPTEEYGYTF.

The chain links TRBV19 to TRBJ1-3, with D unresolved. Trimming took 0 bases from V and 0 from J, leaving 9 bases between them. CDR1 and CDR2 from the germline V gene are LNHDA and SQIVND (reference sequence). This CDR3 is built from 16 residues. CDR3 sequence: CASSIDRSGSGNTIYF. CDR3 in DNA: TGTGCCAGTAGTATAGATCGGAGTGGCTCTGGAAACACCATATATTTT.

V and J are TRBV7-9 and TRBJ1-2; D call uncertain. V gave up 4 bases and J gave up 8 bases, with 20 bases separating them. CDR1 and CDR2 (germline): SEHNR, FQNEAQ (reference sequence). CDR3 length equals 15 residues. The CDR3 DNA reads TGTGCCAGCAGCTCACGGACGTTCCCGTTGGGCGGCTACACCTTC. Protein product: CASSSRTFPLGGYTF.

The V call is TRBV28, the J call TRBJ1-4, with D possibly matching TRBD1 (6 bases). Germline V gives CDR1 MDHEN, CDR2 SYDVKM. V was clipped by 6 bases and J by 5 bases, with 19 bases between them. The CDR3 is made up of 16 amino acids. CDR3 DNA sequence: TGTGCCAGCAGCCCGAACGTAAACAGGGTGAATGAAAAACTGTTTTTT. It encodes CASSPNVNRVNEKLFF.

The chain is built from TRBV19 and TRBJ2-5; 14 bases fit TRBD2. Germline V gene sequence: CDR1 LNHDA, CDR2 SQIVND (reference sequence). The CDR3 spans 16 residues. V lost 5 bases, J lost 5 bases, and 7 bases stayed unmatched. This CDR3 is CASSRLAGGRLETQYF. The CDR3 nucleotides read TGTGCCAGTAGTCGACTAGCGGGGGGGCGCTTGGAGACCCAGTACTTC. The variable domain in full, completed from reference TRBV19 and TRBJ2-5, reads DGGITQSPKYLFRKEGQNVTLSCEQNLNHDAMYWYRQDPGQGLRLIYYSQIVNDFQKGDIAEGYSVSREKKESFPLTVTSAQKNPTAFYLCASSRLAGGRLETQYFGPGTRLLVL.

This clone occurred once. The rearrangement uses TRBV19 and TRBJ2-3; D uncertain. Per the germline V gene, CDR1 is LNHDA and CDR2 is SQIVND (reference sequence). V shed 6 bases and J shed 1 base, with 20 bases lying between them. The CDR3 is 17 amino acids. CDR3 in amino acids: CASSMKQVKLGTDTQYF. CDR3 coding DNA: TGTGCCAGTAGCATGAAGCAAGTTAAATTGGGCACAGATACGCAGTATTTT.

This chain joins TRBV28 and TRBJ2-4; no reliable D call. This CDR3 region has 14 residues. The V end was cut by 7 bases, the J end by 7 bases, with 17 bases between. The V gene's germline CDR1 is MDHEN and CDR2 SYDVKM. The CDR3 here is CASTTPAVMNIQYF. The CDR3 nucleotides read TGTGCCAGCACCACCCCGGCGGTAATGAACATTCAGTACTTC.

The table lists this clone with a few counts. The chain recombines TRBV5-1 with TRBJ2-7; D is unresolved. CDR3 length: 14 residues. Germline CDR1 reads SGHRS; CDR2 reads YFSETQ. Trimming took 5 bases from V and 0 from J, leaving 12 bases between them. The CDR3 reads CASSNADNSYEQYF. The DNA for the CDR3 is TGCGCCAGCAGTAACGCCGACAACTCCTACGAGCAGTACTTC.

This clone was seen more than once but under ten times. The chain recombines TRBV20-1 with TRBJ2-7; 14 bases map to TRBD2. After removal of 3 bases from V and 6 bases from J, the junction contained 13 bases not matched to a gene. CDR3 length equals 17 residues. Germline CDR1 DFQATT, CDR2 SNEGSKA (reference sequence). In DNA, the CDR3 is TGCAGTGCTAGTGAAGCGACTAGCGGGGGGGACGGTTCCGAGCAGTACTTC. Amino acids: CSASEATSGGDGSEQYF.

The chain carries TRBV7-9 and TRBJ1-4, with D possibly being TRBD1 (5 bases). This CDR3 has 15 residues. Germline V CDR1 and CDR2: SEHNR, FQNEAQ (reference sequence). V was clipped by 4 bases and J by 7 bases, with 16 bases between them. The CDR3 DNA is TGTGCCAGCAGCTCCGCTGGGGGGGTTAGTGAAAAACTGTTTTTT. As protein: CASSSAGGVSEKLFF.

The J gene is TRBJ1-1, the V gene TRBV7-8; no definite D call. The CDR3 covers 14 residues. Germline values: CDR1 SGHVS, CDR2 FQNEAQ. Deletions cut 1 base from V and 3 bases from J, with 9 bases between. CDR3 protein: CASSLVLADTEAFF. The CDR3 region has the DNA TGTGCCAGCAGCTTAGTCCTGGCGGACACTGAAGCTTTCTTT.

This sequence joins TRBV5-1 and TRBJ2-1; TRBD1 aligns across 8 bases. The V gene's germline CDR1 is SGHRS and CDR2 YFSETQ. The CDR3 covers 15 residues. The V segment lost 2 bases and the J segment 9 bases; nucleotides outside the gene matches: 10. CDR3: CASSFGPGGTGEQFF. CDR3 nucleotides: TGCGCCAGCAGCTTCGGACCAGGGGGCACGGGTGAGCAGTTCTTC.

The V call is TRBV11-2, the J call TRBJ2-7; either TRBD1 or TRBD2 may supply D (6 bases each). Trimming pared 5 bases from V and 4 bases from J, leaving 18 bases between. Germline V gives CDR1 SGHAT, CDR2 FQNNGV. The CDR3 is 15 residues long. The DNA for the CDR3 is TGTGCCAGCAGCCCAGATCGGGGGACAACATACGAGCAGTACTTC. Protein: CASSPDRGTTYEQYF.

This chain connects TRBV4-1 to TRBJ2-5; 7 bases map to TRBD1. With V trimmed by 1 base and J by 5 bases, 10 bases remained unmatched. From germline, CDR1 is MGHRA and CDR2 YSYEKL. CDR3 size: 16 residues. The CDR3 protein is CASSQATGEIGETQYF. CDR3 sequence (DNA): TGCGCCAGCAGCCAAGCTACAGGGGAGATAGGGGAGACCCAGTACTTC.

J is TRBJ2-1 and V is TRBV5-1; 9 bases match TRBD1. Germline lookup yields CDR1 SGHRS and CDR2 YFSETQ. With V trimmed by 0 bases and J by 8 bases, 3 bases remained unmatched. This CDR3 spans 14 amino acids. The CDR3 loop reads CASSLARTGDEQFF. The DNA of the CDR3 is TGCGCCAGCAGCTTGGCCAGGACAGGGGATGAGCAGTTCTTC.

The chain's CDR3 is CASSRGGPSYEQYF. In nucleotides, the CDR3 is TGTGCCAGTAGTAGGGGGGGCCCTTCCTACGAGCAGTACTTC. The chain has TRBV19 and TRBJ2-7, with D possibly being TRBD2 (7 bases). V lost 4 bases and J 1 base, leaving 11 bases between the germline ends. Germline V gene data show CDR1 as LNHDA and CDR2 as SQIVND (reference sequence). The CDR3 extends over 14 amino acids.

The chain employs TRBV5-6 and TRBJ2-3; D uncertain. Germline V gene lookup returns CDR1 SGHDT and CDR2 YYEEEE. CDR3 length: 15 residues. Deletions cut 4 bases from V and 0 bases from J, with 12 bases between. The CDR3 DNA reads as TGTGCCAGCAGCCCAGACGGAGCTAGCACAGATACGCAGTATTTT. As protein: CASSPDGASTDTQYF.

V and J are TRBV6-2 or TRBV6-3 and TRBJ2-2, with TRBD2 matching over 14 bases. The CDR3 has 19 amino acids. Trimming cost V 5 bases and J 0 bases; bases outside gene matches: 8. Per germline, CDR1 MNHEY and CDR2 SVGEGT. This CDR3 is CASSPGTSGSHANTGELFF. The CDR3, as DNA: TGTGCCAGCAGTCCCGGGACTAGCGGGAGTCACGCGAACACCGGGGAGCTGTTTTTT.

V usage is TRBV11-3 and J usage is TRBJ1-1; 8 bases are a match to TRBD1. The V and J ends lost 3 bases and 4 bases, in that order; junction bases with no gene match: 7. The CDR3 is made up of 15 amino acids. Germline V gene sequence: CDR1 SGHNT, CDR2 YENEEA. The CDR3 is CASSLSNRGSTEAFF. In nucleotides, the CDR3 is TGTGCCAGCAGCTTGTCGAACAGGGGGAGCACTGAAGCTTTCTTT.

The chain uses TRBV7-9 and TRBJ1-2; a weak D match, TRBD1 (5 bases). Per germline, CDR1 SEHNR and CDR2 FQNEAQ (reference sequence). Trimming took 6 bases from V and 6 from J, leaving 17 bases between them. The CDR3 is 14 amino acids. The CDR3 sequence is CASRRDVGLDGYTF. CDR3 sequence (DNA): TGTGCCAGCAGACGGGACGTCGGACTGGATGGCTACACCTTC. The complete variable domain, with remaining parts taken from reference TRBV7-9 and TRBJ1-2, reads DTGVSQNPRHKITKRGQNVTFRCDPISEHNRLYWYRQTLGQGPEFLTYFQNEAQLEKSRLLSDRFSAERPKGSFSTLEIQRTEQGDSAMYLCASRRDVGLDGYTFGSGTRLTVV.

The chain employs TRBV7-9 and TRBJ1-6; D unresolved. The V gene lost 3 bases and the J gene lost 7 bases, with 10 bases spanning the gap. The germline gives CDR1 SEHNR, CDR2 FQNEAQ (reference sequence). This CDR3 comprises 14 residues. This chain's CDR3 is CASSFGQTNSPLHF. The DNA of the CDR3 is TGTGCCAGCAGCTTTGGGCAGACCAATTCACCCCTCCACTTT.

The chain joins TRBV7-9 to TRBJ1-4, with no clear D. From germline, CDR1 is SEHNR and CDR2 FQNEAQ (reference sequence). This CDR3 region has 12 residues. Trimming stripped 3 bases from V and 8 bases from J, with 7 bases between. The CDR3: CASSLGSEKLFF. The CDR3 DNA reads TGTGCCAGCAGCTTGGGGTCAGAAAAACTGTTTTTT. The whole variable domain, filled in from reference TRBV7-9 and TRBJ1-4, reads DTGVSQNPRHKITKRGQNVTFRCDPISEHNRLYWYRQTLGQGPEFLTYFQNEAQLEKSRLLSDRFSAERPKGSFSTLEIQRTEQGDSAMYLCASSLGSEKLFFGSGTQLSVL.

This clone was seen only a few times. The chain uses TRBV27 and TRBJ2-7; 10 bases agree with TRBD1. The CDR3 spans 15 residues. Germline lookup yields CDR1 MNHEY and CDR2 SMNVEV (reference sequence). With V trimmed by 6 bases and J by 7 bases, 12 bases remained unmatched. CDR3 DNA: TGTGCCAGCAGCTTGGGGACAGGGGCGTCGAGGGAGCAGTACTTC. Protein product: CASSLGTGASREQYF.

V gene TRBV3-1 (or the pseudogene TRBV3-2) combines with J gene TRBJ2-1; the match to TRBD2 covers 8 bases. The germline CDR1 and CDR2 sequences are LGHDT and YNNKEL (reference sequence). This CDR3 region has 17 residues. Germline trimming cut 1 base from V and 0 bases from J; bases unmatched to any gene: 5. The CDR3 loop is CASSQVIAGSSYNEQFF. CDR3 DNA sequence: TGTGCCAGCAGCCAAGTCATAGCGGGGAGCTCCTACAATGAGCAGTTCTTC.